This TCR beta chain was identified in a study of T-cell reconstitution after alpha-beta-depleted transplantation in children. As it was prepared, the TCRbeta library received unique molecular identifiers. TCRdb analysed the PCR reads with MiXCR anew, one entry per CDR3 protein. Of 170,000 or so distinct CDR3 sequences in the sample, 6% to 7% were seen once. This clonotype has a count of ten or more. The CDR3 spans 11 residues. This TCR derives from a human donor who donated a stem cell graft to a child with Wiskott-Aldrich syndrome. The chain has TRBV21-1 and TRBJ1-5. TRBV21-1 is designated a pseudogene. The input for sequencing was PBMCs from the stem cell graft donor, taken from the stem cell graft. CDR3: CASIANQPQHF. Written as DNA, the CDR3 is TGTGCCAGCATTGCCAATCAGCCCCAGCATTTT.